These T cell receptor beta chains were read from a single sample in a study of identical twins. MiXCR was run by TCRdb on the 5' RACE reads, yielding one entry per CDR3 protein. The sample shows 200,000 to 250,000 distinct CDR3 sequences, about 11% of them seen only once. Sequencing was carried out using memory T cells sorted from blood. These receptors came from a man aged 50 to 59 in good health. The CDR3 runs from the conserved cysteine through the conserved F or W. D genes are given only for firm matches. Expanded clones are given a class, and other clones once, few, many or no size at all.

v_gene: TRBV29-1
j_gene: TRBJ2-1
abundance: NA
d_gene: TRBD2
CDR3aa: CSVKTQRGRNEQFF
CDR3nt: TGCAGCGTTAAAACCCAGCGGGGCCGCAATGAGCAGTTCTTC

v_gene: TRBV5-6
j_gene: TRBJ2-3
abundance: many
d_gene: NA
CDR3aa: CASSFPSTDTQYF
CDR3nt: TGTGCCAGCAGCTTTCCCAGCACAGATACGCAGTATTTT

v_gene: TRBV6-1
j_gene: TRBJ2-1
abundance: many
d_gene: NA
CDR3aa: CATLPGASSYNEQFF
CDR3nt: TGTGCCACCCTACCGGGCGCAAGCTCCTACAATGAGCAGTTCTTC

v_gene: TRBV5-4
j_gene: TRBJ2-1
abundance: NA
d_gene: NA
CDR3aa: CASSPENSYNEQFF
CDR3nt: TGTGCCAGCAGCCCGGAGAACTCCTACAATGAGCAGTTCTTC

v_gene: TRBV5-1
j_gene: TRBJ2-5
abundance: many
d_gene: NA
CDR3aa: CASSLSRLETQYF
CDR3nt: TGCGCCAGCAGCTTGTCTAGGCTGGAGACCCAGTACTTC

v_gene: TRBV5-1
j_gene: TRBJ1-6
abundance: NA
d_gene: NA
CDR3aa: CASSQVGEGSPLHF
CDR3nt: TGCGCCAGCAGCCAAGTGGGTGAAGGTTCACCCCTCCACTTT

v_gene: TRBV4-3
j_gene: TRBJ2-7
abundance: many
d_gene: NA
CDR3aa: CASSQVMGFSYEQYF
CDR3nt: TGCGCCAGCAGCCAAGTGATGGGGTTTTCCTACGAGCAGTACTTC

v_gene: TRBV5-6
j_gene: TRBJ2-7
abundance: few
d_gene: NA
CDR3aa: CASSLWQGEWEQYF
CDR3nt: TGTGCCAGCAGCTTGTGGCAGGGCGAATGGGAGCAGTACTTC

v_gene: TRBV7-9
j_gene: TRBJ1-4
abundance: many
d_gene: NA
CDR3aa: CASSLEVRNEKLFF
CDR3nt: TGTGCCAGCAGCTTAGAGGTCCGTAATGAAAAACTGTTTTTT

v_gene: TRBV7-9
j_gene: TRBJ1-2
abundance: many
d_gene: TRBD1
CDR3aa: CASSLFYPGQGRGYTF
CDR3nt: TGTGCCAGCAGCTTATTCTATCCTGGACAGGGTCGAGGCTACACCTTC

v_gene: TRBV12-3/TRBV12-4
j_gene: TRBJ2-1
abundance: many
d_gene: TRBD2
CDR3aa: CASRTSGTNNEQFF
CDR3nt: TGTGCCAGCCGGACTAGCGGGACCAACAATGAGCAGTTCTTC

v_gene: TRBV9
j_gene: TRBJ2-3
abundance: NA
d_gene: TRBD2
CDR3aa: CASRPGGGTTDTQYF
CDR3nt: TGTGCCAGCAGGCCCGGCGGGGGGACCACAGATACGCAGTATTTT

v_gene: TRBV12-3/TRBV12-4
j_gene: TRBJ1-1
abundance: NA
d_gene: TRBD1
CDR3aa: CASSGGHRGTEAFF
CDR3nt: TGTGCCAGCAGTGGGGGACACAGGGGCACTGAAGCTTTCTTT

v_gene: TRBV7-2
j_gene: TRBJ2-6
abundance: few
d_gene: TRBD1
CDR3aa: CASSIRQGVGANVLTF
CDR3nt: TGTGCCAGCAGCATAAGACAGGGGGTTGGGGCCAACGTCCTGACTTTC

v_gene: TRBV29-1
j_gene: TRBJ2-3
abundance: many
d_gene: TRBD2
CDR3aa: CSVSGGEVGTQYF
CDR3nt: TGCAGCGTTTCCGGGGGGGAAGTGGGTACGCAGTATTTT

v_gene: TRBV28
j_gene: TRBJ2-3
abundance: many
d_gene: NA
CDR3aa: CASSFTTQGISTDTQYF
CDR3nt: TGTGCCAGCAGTTTCACCACACAGGGTATCAGCACAGATACGCAGTATTTT

v_gene: TRBV20-1
j_gene: TRBJ2-7
abundance: few
d_gene: NA
CDR3aa: CSARALADYEQYF
CDR3nt: TGCAGTGCTAGAGCTCTAGCCGACTACGAGCAGTACTTC

v_gene: TRBV20-1
j_gene: TRBJ1-1
abundance: few
d_gene: NA
CDR3aa: CSARDLRGSNTEAFF
CDR3nt: TGCAGTGCTAGAGATCTAAGGGGATCGAACACTGAAGCTTTCTTT

v_gene: TRBV10-2
j_gene: TRBJ1-5
abundance: many
d_gene: NA
CDR3aa: CASSESGRNQPQHF
CDR3nt: TGCGCCAGCAGTGAATCAGGCCGCAATCAGCCCCAGCATTTT

v_gene: TRBV12-3/TRBV12-4
j_gene: TRBJ2-5
abundance: NA
d_gene: NA
CDR3aa: CASSPFGGPKETQYF
CDR3nt: TGTGCCAGCAGTCCCTTCGGGGGGCCTAAGGAGACCCAGTACTTC

v_gene: TRBV10-3
j_gene: TRBJ2-1
abundance: many
d_gene: TRBD1
CDR3aa: CAISESIEGTDYNEQFF
CDR3nt: TGTGCCATCAGTGAGTCGATTGAAGGGACAGACTACAATGAGCAGTTCTTC

v_gene: TRBV7-3
j_gene: TRBJ2-5
abundance: NA
d_gene: TRBD2
CDR3aa: CASSTARSSGRGAETQYF
CDR3nt: TGTGCCAGCAGCACAGCTCGGAGTAGCGGGAGGGGAGCGGAGACCCAGTACTTC

v_gene: TRBV7-8
j_gene: TRBJ1-4
abundance: NA
d_gene: NA
CDR3aa: CASSLRDRGAELFF
CDR3nt: TGTGCCAGCAGCCTCCGCGACAGAGGGGCGGAACTGTTTTTT

v_gene: TRBV29-1
j_gene: TRBJ1-2
abundance: many
d_gene: NA
CDR3aa: CSVSTGTTYGYTF
CDR3nt: TGCAGCGTTAGCACCGGGACAACCTATGGCTACACCTTC

v_gene: TRBV18
j_gene: TRBJ2-1
abundance: many
d_gene: TRBD2
CDR3aa: CASSPPVSSGSYNEQFF
CDR3nt: TGTGCCAGCTCACCACCGGTGTCTAGCGGATCCTACAATGAGCAGTTCTTC

v_gene: TRBV29-1
j_gene: TRBJ2-1
abundance: many
d_gene: NA
CDR3aa: CSVAATYNEQFF
CDR3nt: TGCAGCGTTGCGGCAACGTACAATGAGCAGTTCTTC

v_gene: TRBV29-1
j_gene: TRBJ2-5
abundance: few
d_gene: TRBD1
CDR3aa: CSVSRGLQETQYF
CDR3nt: TGCAGCGTGTCCAGGGGGCTTCAAGAGACCCAGTACTTC

v_gene: TRBV9
j_gene: TRBJ1-1
abundance: many
d_gene: NA
CDR3aa: CASSRGGENTEAFF
CDR3nt: TGTGCCAGCAGCCGAGGGGGGGAGAACACTGAAGCTTTCTTT

v_gene: TRBV11-2
j_gene: TRBJ2-3
abundance: many
d_gene: NA
CDR3aa: CASSLEFSDTQYF
CDR3nt: TGTGCCAGCAGCTTAGAATTCTCAGATACGCAGTATTTT

v_gene: TRBV19
j_gene: TRBJ1-2
abundance: NA
d_gene: NA
CDR3aa: CASKRDGNGYTF
CDR3nt: TGTGCCAGTAAGAGGGATGGTAATGGCTACACCTTC

v_gene: TRBV14
j_gene: TRBJ2-1
abundance: few
d_gene: NA
CDR3aa: CASSQTGTQIYNEQFF
CDR3nt: TGTGCCAGCAGCCAAACCGGGACCCAGATCTACAATGAGCAGTTCTTC

v_gene: TRBV6-2/TRBV6-3
j_gene: TRBJ2-1
abundance: NA
d_gene: NA
CDR3aa: CASRNRGGSYNEQFF
CDR3nt: TGTGCCAGCAGGAATAGGGGTGGGTCCTACAATGAGCAGTTCTTC

v_gene: TRBV4-3
j_gene: TRBJ2-7
abundance: many
d_gene: NA
CDR3aa: CASSQDLSYEQYF
CDR3nt: TGCGCCAGCAGCCAAGATCTGAGCTACGAGCAGTACTTC

v_gene: TRBV20-1
j_gene: TRBJ2-7
abundance: NA
d_gene: TRBD2
CDR3aa: CSGKRGLSYEQYF
CDR3nt: TGCAGTGGAAAGCGGGGTCTCTCCTACGAGCAGTACTTC

v_gene: TRBV7-2
j_gene: TRBJ2-2
abundance: many
d_gene: TRBD1
CDR3aa: CANALGQRNTGELFF
CDR3nt: TGTGCGAATGCCCTGGGACAGAGGAACACCGGGGAGCTGTTTTTT

v_gene: TRBV5-1
j_gene: TRBJ1-1
abundance: many
d_gene: NA
CDR3aa: CASSLGHTGLNTEAFF
CDR3nt: TGCGCCAGCAGCTTGGGCCACACAGGACTGAACACTGAAGCTTTCTTT

v_gene: TRBV6-1
j_gene: TRBJ1-1
abundance: NA
d_gene: NA
CDR3aa: CASARGGSNTEAFF
CDR3nt: TGTGCCAGCGCCAGAGGGGGTTCGAACACTGAAGCTTTCTTT

v_gene: TRBV28
j_gene: TRBJ1-2
abundance: few
d_gene: TRBD1
CDR3aa: CASSLRGRQLVNYGYTF
CDR3nt: TGTGCCAGCAGTTTAAGGGGGCGTCAGTTAGTAAACTATGGCTACACCTTC

v_gene: TRBV20-1
j_gene: TRBJ2-7
abundance: NA
d_gene: NA
CDR3aa: CSARDRGEGGYEQYF
CDR3nt: TGCAGTGCTAGAGATCGTGGGGAGGGGGGATACGAGCAGTACTTC

v_gene: TRBV12-3/TRBV12-4
j_gene: TRBJ2-1
abundance: many
d_gene: NA
CDR3aa: CASLRDSYNEQFF
CDR3nt: TGTGCCAGCCTCCGCGACTCCTACAATGAGCAGTTCTTC

v_gene: TRBV15
j_gene: TRBJ2-5
abundance: few
d_gene: NA
CDR3aa: CATSRSRGRETQYF
CDR3nt: TGTGCCACCAGCAGATCCCGAGGCCGGGAGACCCAGTACTTC

v_gene: TRBV4-3
j_gene: TRBJ2-3
abundance: NA
d_gene: TRBD2
CDR3aa: CASSLGEGEGDTQYF
CDR3nt: TGCGCCAGCAGCCTAGGGGAGGGCGAAGGAGATACGCAGTATTTT

v_gene: TRBV7-8
j_gene: TRBJ2-7
abundance: NA
d_gene: TRBD2
CDR3aa: CASSLGDGGGYEQYF
CDR3nt: TGTGCCAGCAGCTTAGGAGACGGCGGGGGCTACGAGCAGTACTTC

v_gene: TRBV7-9
j_gene: TRBJ1-1
abundance: NA
d_gene: NA
CDR3aa: CASSPLGMNTEAFF
CDR3nt: TGTGCCAGCAGTCCTCTGGGGATGAACACTGAAGCTTTCTTT

v_gene: TRBV6-1
j_gene: TRBJ2-2
abundance: few
d_gene: NA
CDR3aa: CATKTLGGANTGELFF
CDR3nt: TGTGCCACGAAGACCCTCGGCGGGGCGAACACCGGGGAGCTGTTTTTT

v_gene: TRBV27
j_gene: TRBJ2-1
abundance: few
d_gene: TRBD2
CDR3aa: CASSWGGFSYNEQFF
CDR3nt: TGTGCCAGCAGTTGGGGGGGGTTCTCCTACAATGAGCAGTTCTTC

v_gene: TRBV4-1
j_gene: TRBJ2-7
abundance: few
d_gene: NA
CDR3aa: CASSQGFGWAGEF
CDR3nt: TGCGCCAGCAGCCAAGGCTTTGGGTGGGCGGGCGAATTC

v_gene: TRBV20-1
j_gene: TRBJ1-2
abundance: NA
d_gene: TRBD1
CDR3aa: CSAPGQLLDGGYTF
CDR3nt: TGCAGTGCCCCGGGACAGCTTCTCGATGGTGGCTACACCTTC

v_gene: TRBV2
j_gene: TRBJ2-3
abundance: many
d_gene: TRBD2
CDR3aa: CASSTRLAGADTQYF
CDR3nt: TGTGCCAGCTCTACTAGGCTAGCGGGAGCAGATACGCAGTATTTT

v_gene: TRBV5-1
j_gene: TRBJ2-3
abundance: many
d_gene: TRBD1
CDR3aa: CASSTGDRTDTQYF
CDR3nt: TGCGCCAGCTCAACAGGGGACCGCACAGATACGCAGTATTTT

v_gene: TRBV5-6
j_gene: TRBJ1-1
abundance: few
d_gene: NA
CDR3aa: CASSWSMNTEAFF
CDR3nt: TGTGCCAGCAGCTGGTCAATGAACACTGAAGCTTTCTTT

v_gene: TRBV18
j_gene: TRBJ2-7
abundance: few
d_gene: NA
CDR3aa: CASSASSYEQYF
CDR3nt: TGTGCCAGCTCGGCGAGCTCCTACGAGCAGTACTTC

v_gene: TRBV12-3/TRBV12-4
j_gene: TRBJ2-5
abundance: many
d_gene: TRBD1
CDR3aa: CASSLRGRDETQYF
CDR3nt: TGTGCCAGCAGCCTCAGGGGGCGGGACGAGACCCAGTACTTC

v_gene: TRBV6-1
j_gene: TRBJ1-1
abundance: NA
d_gene: TRBD1
CDR3aa: CASCRTGVVAEAFF
CDR3nt: TGTGCCAGCTGTCGGACAGGGGTTGTCGCTGAAGCTTTCTTT

v_gene: TRBV18
j_gene: TRBJ1-1
abundance: few
d_gene: TRBD1
CDR3aa: CASSKDRGGEAFF
CDR3nt: TGTGCCAGCTCAAAGGACAGGGGAGGAGAAGCTTTCTTT